This is a list of T cell receptor beta chains from one sample in a study of T cell responses to AZD1222 COVID-19 vaccine. Using immunoSEQ multiplex PCR, the repertoire was profiled, and TCRdb retains in-frame clones only, with some absent. The sample holds around 120,000 clones, roughly 90% seen once. The sample here was peripheral blood, taken on day 0 of AZD1222 vaccination. The source of these receptors is an adult in good health. Both conserved end residues are part of each CDR3. Fields, in order: J gene, V gene, clone size, D gene, CDR3 protein, CDR3 DNA. D genes are given only for firm matches. Only part of the rows carry a size: once, few, many, or a class if the clone is expanded.

j_call: TRBJ1-2
v_call: TRBV7-9
clone_size: .
d_call: .
cdr3_aa: CASSPGTNYGYTF
cdr3_nt: TGTGCCAGCAGCCCCGGTACTAACTATGGCTACACCTTC

j_call: TRBJ2-1
v_call: TRBV14
clone_size: .
d_call: .
cdr3_aa: CASSQGLLVRYNEQFF
cdr3_nt: TGTGCCAGCAGCCAAGGTCTACTGGTACGATACAATGAGCAGTTCTTC

j_call: TRBJ1-5
v_call: TRBV29-1
clone_size: .
d_call: .
cdr3_aa: CSVAEGLNQPQHF
cdr3_nt: TGCAGCGTTGCGGAGGGACTCAATCAGCCCCAGCATTTT

j_call: TRBJ2-2
v_call: TRBV5-1
clone_size: .
d_call: .
cdr3_aa: CASSLWGSVNTGELFF
cdr3_nt: TGCGCCAGCAGCTTGTGGGGCTCGGTGAACACCGGGGAGCTGTTTTTT

j_call: TRBJ2-5
v_call: TRBV2
clone_size: .
d_call: .
cdr3_aa: CASGKETQYF
cdr3_nt: TGTGCCAGCGGTAAGGAGACCCAGTACTTC

j_call: TRBJ2-5
v_call: TRBV5-1
clone_size: .
d_call: .
cdr3_aa: CASSLGHNGETQYF
cdr3_nt: TGCGCCAGCAGCTTGGGACACAACGGAGAGACCCAGTACTTC

j_call: TRBJ1-2
v_call: TRBV6-4
clone_size: medium-sized
d_call: .
cdr3_aa: CASSDSRGYTF
cdr3_nt: TGTGCCAGCAGTGACTCCCGTGGCTACACCTTC

j_call: TRBJ2-1
v_call: TRBV5-1
clone_size: once
d_call: TRBD1
cdr3_aa: CASSSIFRTGSGGEQFF
cdr3_nt: TGCGCCAGCAGCTCAATATTCAGGACAGGGTCCGGAGGCGAGCAGTTCTTC

j_call: TRBJ2-1
v_call: TRBV7-8
clone_size: .
d_call: TRBD2
cdr3_aa: CASSYLVGERGPNEQFF
cdr3_nt: TGTGCCAGCAGCTATCTCGTCGGGGAGCGGGGGCCAAATGAGCAGTTCTTC

j_call: TRBJ2-3
v_call: TRBV15
clone_size: .
d_call: TRBD1
cdr3_aa: CATSGGQGGYTQYF
cdr3_nt: TGTGCCACCAGCGGGGGACAGGGCGGCTATACGCAGTATTTT

j_call: TRBJ1-2
v_call: TRBV9
clone_size: .
d_call: TRBD1
cdr3_aa: CASSGGTGGYYGYTF
cdr3_nt: TGTGCCAGCAGCGGAGGGACAGGGGGTTACTATGGCTACACCTTC

j_call: TRBJ2-3
v_call: TRBV5-1
clone_size: once
d_call: TRBD1
cdr3_aa: CASSTGTGVVTDTQYF
cdr3_nt: TGCGCCAGCAGCACCGGGACAGGGGTTGTCACAGATACGCAGTATTTT

j_call: TRBJ2-7
v_call: TRBV6-2/TRBV6-3
clone_size: .
d_call: .
cdr3_aa: CASSYSKSAIYEQYF
cdr3_nt: TGTGCCAGCAGTTACTCGAAATCTGCCATCTACGAGCAGTACTTC

j_call: TRBJ2-3
v_call: TRBV6-4
clone_size: .
d_call: .
cdr3_aa: CASSESGGASTDTQYF
cdr3_nt: TGTGCCAGCAGTGAGAGTGGCGGGGCTAGCACAGATACGCAGTATTTT

j_call: TRBJ1-4
v_call: TRBV19
clone_size: .
d_call: TRBD1
cdr3_aa: CASIRQGATNEKLFF
cdr3_nt: TGTGCCAGTATCAGGCAGGGGGCAACTAATGAAAAACTGTTTTTT

j_call: TRBJ1-1
v_call: TRBV10-3
clone_size: .
d_call: .
cdr3_aa: CAVNSEPNTEAFF
cdr3_nt: TGTGCCGTTAACAGTGAGCCGAACACTGAAGCTTTCTTT

j_call: TRBJ1-4
v_call: TRBV4-1
clone_size: .
d_call: TRBD1
cdr3_aa: CASSQVGTGRGSGEKLFF
cdr3_nt: TGCGCCAGCAGCCAAGTGGGGACAGGGCGGGGATCGGGTGAAAAACTGTTTTTT

j_call: TRBJ2-1
v_call: TRBV7-2
clone_size: .
d_call: TRBD1
cdr3_aa: CASSFQGAPNEQFF
cdr3_nt: TGTGCCAGCAGCTTTCAGGGGGCGCCGAATGAGCAGTTCTTC

j_call: TRBJ1-5
v_call: TRBV5-8
clone_size: .
d_call: .
cdr3_aa: CASSLEREQPQHF
cdr3_nt: TGTGCCAGCAGCTTGGAAAGGGAACAGCCCCAGCATTTT

j_call: TRBJ1-1
v_call: TRBV6-5
clone_size: .
d_call: .
cdr3_aa: CASMPGGGATEAFF
cdr3_nt: TGTGCCAGCATGCCAGGAGGGGGGGCCACTGAAGCTTTCTTT

j_call: TRBJ1-3
v_call: TRBV6-1
clone_size: .
d_call: .
cdr3_aa: CASSERGFSGNTIYF
cdr3_nt: TGTGCCAGCAGTGAACGGGGCTTCTCTGGAAACACCATATATTTT

j_call: TRBJ1-4
v_call: TRBV19
clone_size: .
d_call: TRBD1
cdr3_aa: CATRDRGSANEKLFF
cdr3_nt: TGTGCCACCCGGGACAGGGGGTCGGCTAATGAAAAACTGTTTTTT

j_call: TRBJ1-3
v_call: TRBV19
clone_size: .
d_call: .
cdr3_aa: CASSIVPGGNTIYF
cdr3_nt: TGTGCCAGTAGTATAGTTCCAGGGGGAAACACCATATATTTT

j_call: TRBJ2-3
v_call: TRBV27
clone_size: .
d_call: .
cdr3_aa: CATYSDTQYF
cdr3_nt: TGTGCCACGTATTCCGATACGCAGTATTTT

j_call: TRBJ2-1
v_call: TRBV19
clone_size: few
d_call: .
cdr3_aa: CASTDRGGGNPNEQFF
cdr3_nt: TGTGCCAGTACCGACAGAGGGGGGGGAAACCCGAATGAGCAGTTCTTC